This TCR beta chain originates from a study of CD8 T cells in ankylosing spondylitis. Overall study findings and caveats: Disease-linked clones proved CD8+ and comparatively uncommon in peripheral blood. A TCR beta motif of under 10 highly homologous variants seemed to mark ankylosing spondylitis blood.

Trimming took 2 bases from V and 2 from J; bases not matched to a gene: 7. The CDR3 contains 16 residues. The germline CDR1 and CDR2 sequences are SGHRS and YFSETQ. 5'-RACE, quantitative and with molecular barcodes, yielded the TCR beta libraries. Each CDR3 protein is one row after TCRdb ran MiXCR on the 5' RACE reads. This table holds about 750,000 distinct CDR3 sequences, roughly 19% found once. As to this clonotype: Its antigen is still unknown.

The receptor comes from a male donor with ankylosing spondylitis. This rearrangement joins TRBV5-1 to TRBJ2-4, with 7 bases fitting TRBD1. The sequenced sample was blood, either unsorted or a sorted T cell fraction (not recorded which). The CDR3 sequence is CASSFTTDRTKNIQYF. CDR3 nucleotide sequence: TGCGCCAGCAGCTTTACAACGGACAGGACCAAAAACATTCAGTACTTC.